This T cell receptor beta chain was sequenced for a study of blood T cell repertoires in COVID-19 (dated by TCRdb to 2019 to 2021). The study in broad terms: Samples covering the acute and convalescent phases of COVID-19 were provided by collaborators in the United States, Italy and Spain. The prospective study material was composed of cDNA or gDNA derived from T cells, B-cell-depleted T cells, or PBMCs. Subjects who had been exposed to COVID-19, were actively infected with it, or had recovered from it provided the deeply sampled blood TCRbeta repertoires that made up the dataset. The repertoires were released in a freely available public database meant as a resource for research on the immune response to SARS-CoV-2. Samples were obtained from the ongoing ImmuneRACE study (first 160 participants) and from some 1,300 subjects provided by 6 global collaborators. Sample metadata almost always included a de-identified subject ID, COVID-19 status, age in years and sex. Where available, HLA class I and class II types were obtained from metadata supplied by the sample provider rather than from assay-based typing. The research as a whole found: Clinical and demographic metadata were provided uncurated, with the amount varying by source and participant.

V and J are trimmed by 4 bases and 7 bases, and the gene matches miss 5 bases of the junction. The germline V gene encodes CDR1 SGHNT and CDR2 YENEEA. CDR3 length: 14 amino acids, cysteine to phenylalanine. Of the read, only the CDR3 DNA is kept; its 42 bases are in frame from base 1. This clone was observed a few times. Its binding antigen is unknown. No qualities accompany the bases; no much larger clone lies one base away. TCRbeta CDR3 regions were amplified from genomic DNA by means of the immunoSEQ Assay, a bias-controlled multiplex PCR. From the authors' description of their analysis: Nucleated cell counts per sample were estimated from amplification of reference gene primers within the assay. Sequence reads were collapsed and filtered to measure the absolute abundance of every unique TCRbeta CDR3 rearrangement. Productive Simpson clonality was computed per sample as the square root of Simpson's diversity index over productive rearrangements. In TCRdb, the immuneACCESS table is reduced to in-frame sequences with V and J assigned. These tables do not hold every clone; where another copy was compared, an unresolved V gene accounts for under half, and the others remain unexplained. V, J and clone size are those of that table, while D and trimming were read from the DNA. The sample table shows over 100,000 clones, and around 92% are seen once. About 4% of the sample belongs to the ten largest clones.

The collaborating institutions used their own protocols to collect whole blood in K2EDTA tubes. Collaborator samples were shipped for TCRbeta analysis as frozen whole blood, isolated PBMCs, or DNA extracted from either sample type. This TCR came from a man in his late teens or twenties with acute or convalescent COVID-19. The sample taken for sequencing was peripheral blood. The sequence is built from TRBV11-3 and TRBJ2-2; the central 8 bases match TRBD1. This receptor has the CDR3 CASSSGQGGGELFF. Read as DNA, the sequence is TGTGCCAGCAGCTCCGGACAGGGCGGCGGGGAGCTGTTTTTT.